The 13 T cell receptor beta chains below all came from one sample that was sequenced in a study of OX40 agonist ivuxolimab in advanced cancers. Libraries were prepared by immunoSEQ multiplex PCR; TCRdb keeps only in-frame clonotypes and omits some of them. The sample contains about 76,000 clones, roughly 85% of which appear only once. Sequencing was performed on CD4+ or CD8+ T cells sorted from blood, taken in a trial of the OX40 agonist ivuxolimab. Every receptor here comes from an adult with an advanced solid tumor such as melanoma, head and neck, liver or kidney cancer.

This rearrangement joins TRBV9 to TRBJ1-1; 8 nucleotides agree with TRBD1. Germline-derived CDR1 and CDR2 are SGDLS and YYNGEE. The J segment lost 4 bases and the V segment lost 0 bases, leaving 2 bases of the junction unmatched. There are 14 residues in the CDR3. For the CDR3, the DNA is TGTGCCAGCAGCGTAGGAGGACAGGGCACTGAAGCTTTCTTT. This sequence encodes CASSVGGQGTEAFF.

The chain carries TRBV19 and TRBJ2-7; 10 bases align to TRBD1. CDR3 size: 14 residues. V shed 7 bases and J 2 bases; nucleotides not matched to a gene: 5. Per germline, CDR1 LNHDA and CDR2 SQIVND (reference sequence). The CDR3 DNA follows: TGTGCCAGTACCTCCGGGACAGGGGCCTACGAGCAGTACTTC. This translates into CASTSGTGAYEQYF. Combining the CDR3 with reference TRBV19 and TRBJ2-7 gives the whole variable domain DGGITQSPKYLFRKEGQNVTLSCEQNLNHDAMYWYRQDPGQGLRLIYYSQIVNDFQKGDIAEGYSVSREKKESFPLTVTSAQKNPTAFYLCASTSGTGAYEQYFGPGTRLTVT.

CDR3 DNA: TGCAGCGTTGAAGGGATGAGGCTTGCCGGCGAGCAGTACTTC. Its translation: CSVEGMRLAGEQYF. J is TRBJ2-7 and V is TRBV29-1; no definite D call. The germline gives CDR1 SQVTM, CDR2 ANQGSEA. Trimming took off 1 base at V and 6 bases at J, with 16 bases between the two ends. The CDR3 contains 14 residues.

The chain carries TRBV5-6 and TRBJ1-3; D unresolved. Germline V CDR1 and CDR2: SGHDT, YYEEEE. This CDR3 is 16 amino acids long. The V gene lost 0 bases and the J gene lost 0 bases, with 10 bases spanning the gap. The DNA for the CDR3 is TGTGCCAGCAGCTTGGGACCGACAAGCTCTGGAAACACCATATATTTT. Translation: CASSLGPTSSGNTIYF.

The J gene is TRBJ1-2, the V gene TRBV7-2, with D perhaps matching TRBD1 (5 bases). Germline V gene data show CDR1 as SGHTA and CDR2 as FQGNSA. V dropped 6 bases and J dropped 6 bases, with 20 bases sitting between them. The length of the CDR3 is 15 residues. For the CDR3, the DNA is TGTGCCAGCAGACCCAGCCGGGTAGGGGTTGATGGCTACACCTTC. It specifies CASRPSRVGVDGYTF.

The CDR3 sequence is CSVASGRGTDTQYF. The CDR3 DNA reads as TGCAGCGTAGCTAGCGGGAGGGGTACAGATACGCAGTATTTT. The chain has TRBV29-1 and TRBJ2-3; TRBD2 agrees at 12 bases. CDR1 is SQVTM, CDR2 ANQGSEA, per germline. V gave up 6 bases and J gave up 3 bases; unmatched junction bases: 4. There are 14 residues in the CDR3.

This chain connects TRBV5-6 to TRBJ2-1; 12 positions agree with TRBD2. This CDR3 is 16 amino acids long. V lost 3 bases and J lost 8; bases outside the gene matches: 9. Germline V gene sequence: CDR1 SGHDT, CDR2 YYEEEE. The CDR3 DNA is TGTGCCAGCAGCTCCATTCTAGCGGGGGGGCGGTATGAGCAGTTCTTC. Translation gives CASSSILAGGRYEQFF.

This clone is a singleton in its sample. This chain uses TRBV7-2 with TRBJ1-5, with D tentatively TRBD1 (6 bases). The CDR3 sequence is 16 residues long. Deletions cut 2 bases from V and 0 bases from J, with 11 bases between. Germline CDR1 is SGHTA and CDR2 is FQGNSA. The CDR3 nucleotides read TGTGCCAGCAGCTTAAGGGGGGGGGATAGCAATCAGCCCCAGCATTTT. Protein sequence: CASSLRGGDSNQPQHF.

The chain joins TRBV30 to TRBJ1-1; D gene uncertain. CDR3 length: 15 residues. Germline V gives CDR1 GTSNPN, CDR2 SVGIG (reference sequence). V was shortened by 2 bases and J by 1 base, with 14 bases between the two germline ends. As DNA, the CDR3 is TGTGCCTGGAGTTTAGGGCCCCCAAAGAACACTGAAGCTTTCTTT. The encoded protein is CAWSLGPPKNTEAFF.

In its sample, this clone was seen a few times. The CDR3, as DNA: TGTGCCAGTAGTCCCGGGGGACAGCCACAAGAGACCCAGTACTTC. Translation gives CASSPGGQPQETQYF. This rearrangement joins TRBV19 to TRBJ2-5; TRBD1 is a possible D gene (7 bases). The V gene lost 5 bases and the J gene lost 2 bases, with 15 bases spanning the gap. Germline CDR1 and CDR2: LNHDA and SQIVND (reference sequence). The CDR3 has 15 residues.

The chain employs TRBV6-4 and TRBJ2-1; D may be TRBD1 (6 bases). The CDR3 covers 13 residues. CDR1 is MRHNA and CDR2 is SNTAGT in the germline V gene. V was cut by 3 bases and J by 8 bases, with 11 bases left in between. DNA for the CDR3: TGTGCCAGCAGTGAAACAGGGTACGATGAGCAGTTCTTC. Protein product: CASSETGYDEQFF.

J is TRBJ2-7 and V is TRBV6-5; 7 bases are shared with TRBD1. This CDR3 has 16 residues. After removal of 3 bases from V and 0 bases from J, the junction contained 8 bases not matched to a gene. CDR1 and CDR2 from the germline V gene are MNHEY and SVGAGI. The CDR3 region is CASSYDTGESSYEQYF. CDR3 DNA: TGTGCCAGCAGTTATGATACAGGGGAATCCTCCTACGAGCAGTACTTC.

The chain joins TRBV12-5 to TRBJ2-3, with 11 nucleotides matching TRBD1. This CDR3 region has 18 residues. Looked up from germline, CDR1 is LGHNT and CDR2 is FRNRAP. The V gene end was trimmed by 0 bases and the J gene end by 4 bases; junction bases not matched to a gene: 9. The CDR3 reads CASGLVPDGQGASDTQYF. The DNA of the CDR3 is TGTGCTAGTGGTTTGGTACCCGACGGACAGGGGGCTTCAGATACGCAGTATTTT.